This TCR beta chain was obtained from a study of regulatory T cells in long-lasting Graves disease. General study points: There were preferences for TRBV28, TRBJ1-2 and TRBJ2-5 in persistent disease. Few sampled subjects may have lowered accuracy. Persistent Graves' patients possessed reduced TCR diversity relative to recently diagnosed ones.

Looked up from germline, CDR1 is MDHEN and CDR2 is SYDVKM. CDR3 length equals 18 residues. Trimming took off 11 bases at V and 0 bases at J, with 23 bases between the two ends. Documented time point: newly diagnosed GD, antithyroid drugs for less than 3 months. The TCR library was made from RNA that had been extracted from PBMCs in TRIzol. Graves' disease was diagnosed by American Thyroid Association guidelines. According to the study, TCR beta libraries were built with iRepertoire HTBI primers and CDR3-region Arm-PCR. Using its own MiXCR run on the multiplex PCR reads, TCRdb lists one record per CDR3 protein. In the table there are roughly 610,000 distinct CDR3 sequences, 15% to 20% of which are singletons. Comments on this clonotype: Its matching antigen is unknown.

This same sample was also taken into another study, of T cells in Graves' hyperthyroidism and ophthalmopathy.

The genes are TRBV28 and TRBJ2-6; TRBD2 might be the D (7 bases). The TCR was taken from a woman aged 25-40 years with Graves disease. The material was peripheral blood mononuclear cells (PBMCs), obtained at new diagnosis, from a patient treated with antithyroid drugs. The CDR3 reads CAGGGGVVPGSGANVLTF. The CDR3 region has the DNA TGTGCCGGTGGAGGGGGGGTTGTTCCCGGCTCTGGGGCCAACGTCCTGACTTTC.